Below, one T cell receptor (beta chain) is given with its context. Its recognized antigen is unknown. Within one base of it there is no much larger clone, and no base qualities were kept. This record comes from a study of T cell changes during pregnancy in multiple sclerosis (dated by TCRdb to between 2018 and 2021). In terms of the full investigation: Changes in the T cell repertoire over the course of pregnancy were examined in this study in women with multiple sclerosis.

V and J are trimmed by 3 bases and 7 bases, and the gene matches miss 6 bases of the junction. Based on the germline V gene, the CDR1 and CDR2 sequences are SGDLS and YYNGEE. The CDR3 runs 14 amino acids, cysteine and phenylalanine included. Only the CDR3 DNA is retained, 42 bases long and in frame from the first base. Library prep was done by the immunoSEQ multiplex PCR assay. The source is immuneACCESS, and TCRdb retained only in-frame sequences with V and J called. Part of the clones is not carried over; for the studies checked, unresolved V genes explain less than half of this, and the remainder is unexplained. This sample lists about 40,000 clones; more than 85% were detected once. The ten biggest clones cover 10% to 15% of the sample.

The source was CD8+ T cells from peripheral blood mononuclear cells, collected in the first trimester of pregnancy. The sequence derives from a female donor with multiple sclerosis, enrolled in a pregnancy study. The rearranged segments are TRBV9 and TRBJ2-3, and TRBD1 aligns with 9 junction nucleotides. The nucleotide sequence reads TGTGCCAGCAGCGACAGGACAGGGGAATATACGCAGTATTTT. Translated, this is CASSDRTGEYTQYF.